A single T cell receptor (beta chain) is shown here with its context. Trimming cost V 11 bases and J 6 bases, with 11 bases left between them. CDR1 is WNHNN, CDR2 SYGVQD, per germline (reference sequence). CDR3 length equals 10 residues. Data came from immunoSEQ multiplex PCR; TCRdb stores just in-frame clones and leaves some out. The table includes approximately 490,000 clones, roughly 74% detected once. The sample belongs to a study of shared T cell receptors in the human thymus. The same data also went into a second study, on human thymus T cells. As that study records: Donor material was obtained from healthy Finnish infants undergoing corrective surgery for congenital heart defects. Thymus tissue for the work was resected from patients undergoing corrective heart surgery. Thymic and blood repertoires seemed to show skewed V and J gene use.

This chain uses TRBV10-1 with TRBJ2-7; maybe TRBD2 (6 bases). This clonotype originated in a boy under two years old with a congenital heart defect. Sequences were obtained from thymocytes. This CDR3 is CAGVGGEQYF. In DNA form, the CDR3 reads TGCGCCGGGGTGGGGGGCGAGCAGTACTTC.